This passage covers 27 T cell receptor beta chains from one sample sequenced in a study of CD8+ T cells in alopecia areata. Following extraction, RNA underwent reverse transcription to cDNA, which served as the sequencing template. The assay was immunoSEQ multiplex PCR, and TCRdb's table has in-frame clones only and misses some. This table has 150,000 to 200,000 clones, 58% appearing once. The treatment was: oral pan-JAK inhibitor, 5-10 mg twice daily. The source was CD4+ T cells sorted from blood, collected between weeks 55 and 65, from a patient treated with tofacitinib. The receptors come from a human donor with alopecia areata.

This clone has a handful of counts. CDR3 amino acids: CAWSAAGGGGYTF. In DNA, the CDR3 is TGTGCCTGGAGTGCGGCCGGGGGCGGAGGCTACACCTTC. The J gene is TRBJ1-2, the V gene TRBV30, with TRBD1 as a possible D gene (6 bases). Germline CDR1 GTSNPN, CDR2 SVGIG (reference sequence). This CDR3 is built from 13 residues. V lost 1 base to trimming and J lost 8 bases, with 14 bases between them. Filled out from reference TRBV30 and TRBJ1-2, the complete variable domain reads SQTIHQWPATLVQPVGSPLSLECTVEGTSNPNLYWYRQAAGRGLQLLFYSVGIGQISSEVPQNLSASRPQDRQFILSSKKLLLSDSGFYLCAWSAAGGGGYTFGSGTRLTVV.

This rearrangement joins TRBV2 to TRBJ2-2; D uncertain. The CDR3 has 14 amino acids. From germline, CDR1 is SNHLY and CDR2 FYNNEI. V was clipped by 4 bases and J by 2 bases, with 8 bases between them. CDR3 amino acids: CASSAGPNTGELFF. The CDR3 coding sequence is TGTGCCAGCAGTGCCGGACCCAACACCGGGGAGCTGTTTTTT.

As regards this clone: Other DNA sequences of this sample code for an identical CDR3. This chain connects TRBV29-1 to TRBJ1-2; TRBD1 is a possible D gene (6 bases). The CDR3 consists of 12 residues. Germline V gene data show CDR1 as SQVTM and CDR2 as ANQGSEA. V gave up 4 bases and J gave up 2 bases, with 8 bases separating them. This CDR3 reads CSVGQGNYGYTF. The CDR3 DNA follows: TGCAGCGTTGGCCAGGGGAACTATGGCTACACCTTC.

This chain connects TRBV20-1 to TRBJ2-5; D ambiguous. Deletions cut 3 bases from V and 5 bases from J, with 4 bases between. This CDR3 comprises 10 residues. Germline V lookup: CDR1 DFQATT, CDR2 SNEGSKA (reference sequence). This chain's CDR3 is CSASWETQYF. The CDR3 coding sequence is TGCAGTGCTAGTTGGGAGACCCAGTACTTC.

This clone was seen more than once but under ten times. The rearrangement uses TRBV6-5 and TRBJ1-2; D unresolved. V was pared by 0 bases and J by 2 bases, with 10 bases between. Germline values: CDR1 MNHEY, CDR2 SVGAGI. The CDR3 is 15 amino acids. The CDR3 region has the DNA TGTGCCAGCAGTTACTCTGATTTGGGGAACTATGGCTACACCTTC. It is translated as CASSYSDLGNYGYTF.

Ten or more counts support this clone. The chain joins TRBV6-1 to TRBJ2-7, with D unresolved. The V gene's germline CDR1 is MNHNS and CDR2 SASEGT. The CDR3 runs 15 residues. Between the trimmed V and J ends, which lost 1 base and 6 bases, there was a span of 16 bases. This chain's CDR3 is CASSEDNHRAGEQYF. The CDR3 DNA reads TGTGCCAGCAGTGAAGACAATCATCGGGCTGGCGAGCAGTACTTC.

CDR3 DNA: TGTGCCAGTAGTATTAGGAGGGGGGAGACAGATACGCAGTATTTT. Protein product: CASSIRRGETDTQYF. The chain couples TRBV19 to TRBJ2-3; either TRBD1 or TRBD2 may fit D (6 bases each). The CDR3 contains 15 residues. The V end was cut by 3 bases, the J end by 3 bases, with 13 bases between. Germline V gene sequence: CDR1 LNHDA, CDR2 SQIVND (reference sequence). Complete variable domain (other parts from reference TRBV19 and TRBJ2-3): DGGITQSPKYLFRKEGQNVTLSCEQNLNHDAMYWYRQDPGQGLRLIYYSQIVNDFQKGDIAEGYSVSREKKESFPLTVTSAQKNPTAFYLCASSIRRGETDTQYFGPGTRLTVL.

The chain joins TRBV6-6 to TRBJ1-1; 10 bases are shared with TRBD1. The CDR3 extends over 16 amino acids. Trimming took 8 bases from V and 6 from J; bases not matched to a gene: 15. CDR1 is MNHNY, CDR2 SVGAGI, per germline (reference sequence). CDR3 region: CASARESGTGVSEAFF. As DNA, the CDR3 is TGTGCCAGCGCTAGGGAATCCGGGACAGGGGTTTCTGAAGCTTTCTTT.

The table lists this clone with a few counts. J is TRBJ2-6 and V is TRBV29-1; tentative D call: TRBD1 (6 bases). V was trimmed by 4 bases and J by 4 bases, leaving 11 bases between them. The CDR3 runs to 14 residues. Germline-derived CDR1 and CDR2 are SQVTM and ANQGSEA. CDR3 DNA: TGCAGCGTTGTGGCAGGGGCGGGGGCCAACGTCCTGACTTTC. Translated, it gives CSVVAGAGANVLTF. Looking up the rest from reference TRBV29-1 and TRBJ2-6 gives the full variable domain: SAVISQKPSRDICQRGTSLTIQCQVDSQVTMMFWYRQQPGQSLTLIATANQGSEATYESGFVIDKFPISRPNLTFSTLTVSNMSPEDSSIYLCSVVAGAGANVLTFGAGSRLTVL.

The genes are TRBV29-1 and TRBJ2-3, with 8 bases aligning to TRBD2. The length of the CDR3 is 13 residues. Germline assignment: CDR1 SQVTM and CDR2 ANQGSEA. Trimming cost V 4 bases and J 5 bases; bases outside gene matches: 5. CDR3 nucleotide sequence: TGCAGCGTTGGCCCGGGGGGGAGAGATACGCAGTATTTT. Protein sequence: CSVGPGGRDTQYF.

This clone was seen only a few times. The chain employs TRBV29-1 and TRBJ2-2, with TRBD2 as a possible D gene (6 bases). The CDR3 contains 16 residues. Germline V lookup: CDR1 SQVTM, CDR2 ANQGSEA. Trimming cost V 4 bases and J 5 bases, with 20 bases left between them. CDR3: CSVAGMRGRITGELFF. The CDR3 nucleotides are TGCAGCGTTGCCGGGATGCGGGGCCGGATAACCGGGGAGCTGTTTTTT.

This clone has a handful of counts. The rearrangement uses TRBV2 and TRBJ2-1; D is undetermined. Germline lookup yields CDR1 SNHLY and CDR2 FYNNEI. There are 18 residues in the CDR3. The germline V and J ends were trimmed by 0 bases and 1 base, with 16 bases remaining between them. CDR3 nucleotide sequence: TGTGCCAGCAGTGAAGCGAGCGCGGCAGGCGAATCCTACAATGAGCAGTTCTTC. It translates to CASSEASAAGESYNEQFF.

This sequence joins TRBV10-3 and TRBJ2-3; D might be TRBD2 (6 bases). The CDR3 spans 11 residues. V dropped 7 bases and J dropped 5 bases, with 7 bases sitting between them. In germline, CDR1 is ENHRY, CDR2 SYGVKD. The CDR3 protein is CAINSGDTQYF. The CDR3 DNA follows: TGTGCCATCAATAGCGGAGATACGCAGTATTTT.

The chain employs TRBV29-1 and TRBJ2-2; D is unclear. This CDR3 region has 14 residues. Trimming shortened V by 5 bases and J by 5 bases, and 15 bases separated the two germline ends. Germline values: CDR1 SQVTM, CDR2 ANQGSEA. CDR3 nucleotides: TGCAGCGTTAGGTGGAAATTATCTACCGGGGAGCTGTTTTTT. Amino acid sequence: CSVRWKLSTGELFF.

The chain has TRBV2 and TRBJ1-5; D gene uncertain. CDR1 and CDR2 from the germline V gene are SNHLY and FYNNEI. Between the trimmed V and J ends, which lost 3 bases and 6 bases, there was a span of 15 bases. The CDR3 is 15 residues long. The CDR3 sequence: CASSEKGRNLQPQHF. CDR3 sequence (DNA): TGTGCCAGCAGTGAGAAAGGACGGAATCTTCAGCCCCAGCATTTT.

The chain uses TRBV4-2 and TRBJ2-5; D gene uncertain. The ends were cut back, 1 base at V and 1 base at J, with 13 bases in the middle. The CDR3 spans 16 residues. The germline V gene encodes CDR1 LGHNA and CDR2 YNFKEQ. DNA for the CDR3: TGTGCCAGCAGCCAAGGGTCTGGGCAGCTCCAAGAGACCCAGTACTTC. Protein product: CASSQGSGQLQETQYF.

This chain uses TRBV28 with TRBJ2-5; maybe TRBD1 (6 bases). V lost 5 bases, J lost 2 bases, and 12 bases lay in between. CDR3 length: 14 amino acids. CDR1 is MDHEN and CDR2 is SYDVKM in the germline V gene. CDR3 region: CASSPLDRQETQYF. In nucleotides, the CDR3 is TGTGCCAGCAGTCCCCTGGACAGACAAGAGACCCAGTACTTC.

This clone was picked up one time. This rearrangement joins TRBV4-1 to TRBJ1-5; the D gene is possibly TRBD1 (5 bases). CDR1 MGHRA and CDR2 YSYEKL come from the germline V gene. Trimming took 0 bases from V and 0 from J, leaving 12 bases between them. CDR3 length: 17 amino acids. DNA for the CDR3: TGCGCCAGCAGCCAAGATGACAGCTACAATAGCAATCAGCCCCAGCATTTT. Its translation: CASSQDDSYNSNQPQHF.

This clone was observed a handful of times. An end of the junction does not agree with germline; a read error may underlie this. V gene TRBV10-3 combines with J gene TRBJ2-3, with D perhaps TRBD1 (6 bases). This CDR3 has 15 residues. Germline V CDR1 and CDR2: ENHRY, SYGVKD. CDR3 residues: CAISEPGTSKDTQYF. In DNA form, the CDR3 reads TGTGCCATCAGTGAGCCCGGGACAAGCAAAGATACGCAGTATTTT.

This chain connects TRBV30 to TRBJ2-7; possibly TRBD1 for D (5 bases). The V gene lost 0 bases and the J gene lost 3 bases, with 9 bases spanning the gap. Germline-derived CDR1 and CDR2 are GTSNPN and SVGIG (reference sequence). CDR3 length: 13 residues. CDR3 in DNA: TGTGCCTGGAGTGTATATCAGGGCTACGAGCAGTACTTC. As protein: CAWSVYQGYEQYF.

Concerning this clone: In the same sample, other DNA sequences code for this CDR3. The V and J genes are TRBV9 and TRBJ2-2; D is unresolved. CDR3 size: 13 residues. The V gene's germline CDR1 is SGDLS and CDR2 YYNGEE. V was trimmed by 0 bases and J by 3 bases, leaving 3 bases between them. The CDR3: CASSVVHTGELFF. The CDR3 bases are TGTGCCAGCAGCGTAGTACACACCGGGGAGCTGTTTTTT.

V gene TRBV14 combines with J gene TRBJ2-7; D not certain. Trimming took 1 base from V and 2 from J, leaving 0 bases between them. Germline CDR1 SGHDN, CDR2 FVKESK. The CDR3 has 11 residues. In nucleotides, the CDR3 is TGTGCCAGCAGCCAAGCCTACGAGCAGTACTTC. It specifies CASSQAYEQYF.

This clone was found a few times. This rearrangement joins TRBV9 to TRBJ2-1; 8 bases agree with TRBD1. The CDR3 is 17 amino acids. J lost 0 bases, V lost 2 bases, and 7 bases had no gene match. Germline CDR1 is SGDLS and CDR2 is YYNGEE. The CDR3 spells CASSVSTGDTSYNEQFF. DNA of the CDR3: TGTGCCAGCAGCGTCTCGACAGGGGATACCTCCTACAATGAGCAGTTCTTC.

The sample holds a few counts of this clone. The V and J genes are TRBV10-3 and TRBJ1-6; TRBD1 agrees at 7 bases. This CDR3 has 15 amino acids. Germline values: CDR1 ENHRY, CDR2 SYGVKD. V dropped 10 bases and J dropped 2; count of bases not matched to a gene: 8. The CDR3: CASADDRAYNSPLHF. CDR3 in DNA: TGTGCCAGCGCAGACGACAGGGCCTATAATTCACCCCTCCACTTT.

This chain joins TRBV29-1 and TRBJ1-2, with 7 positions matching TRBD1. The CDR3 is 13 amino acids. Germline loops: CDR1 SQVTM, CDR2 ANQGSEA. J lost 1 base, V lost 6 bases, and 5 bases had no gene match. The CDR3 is CSVGDSSNYGYTF. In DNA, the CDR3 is TGCAGCGTGGGGGACAGTAGTAACTATGGCTACACCTTC.

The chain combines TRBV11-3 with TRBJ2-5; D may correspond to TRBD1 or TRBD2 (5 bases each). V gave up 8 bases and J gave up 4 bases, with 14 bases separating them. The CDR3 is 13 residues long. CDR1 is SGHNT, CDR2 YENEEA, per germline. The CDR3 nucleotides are TGTGCCAGCCGAGGGTTCGGGGCAGAGACCCAGTACTTC. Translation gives CASRGFGAETQYF.

CDR3 sequence: CASSAGLNYEQYF. The CDR3, as DNA: TGTGCCAGCAGTGCGGGACTCAACTACGAGCAGTACTTC. The chain links TRBV6-1 to TRBJ2-7; maybe TRBD2 (6 bases). V lost 4 bases and J lost 3, with 10 bases in between. CDR1 is MNHNS, CDR2 SASEGT, per germline. CDR3 size: 13 residues.